The clone carrying this T cell receptor beta chain was counted only a few times. PCR was performed using 60 Vbeta and 13 Jbeta primers. TCRdb's copy holds only in-frame clones and misses some; the assay was immunoSEQ multiplex PCR. The profile shows roughly 100,000 clones, around 15% of them singletons. Deletions cut 4 bases from V and 2 bases from J, with 9 bases between. CDR1 is MGHDK and CDR2 is SYGVNS in the germline V gene. This CDR3 region has 14 residues. The entry originates in a study of cytomegalovirus exposure and HLA in healthy donors. The gene calls are TRBV25-1 and TRBJ1-5; tentative D call: TRBD1 (5 bases). This TCR came from a female donor in good health and CMV-seronegative. Specimen: PBMCs. CDR3 bases: TGTGCCAGCAGTGGGTCGGGGGGCAATCAGCCCCAGCATTTT. This codes for CASSGSGGNQPQHF.